Following are 10 T cell receptor beta chains from one sample sequenced in a study of T cell responses to AZD1222 COVID-19 vaccine. Sequenced by immunoSEQ multiplex PCR; TCRdb stores in-frame clones only, minus some. The table records about 86,000 clones, around four fifths of them present only once. Specimen: peripheral blood, collected on day 0 of AZD1222 vaccination. The receptors were gathered from an adult in good health.

This chain links TRBV3-1 (or the pseudogene TRBV3-2) with TRBJ2-5; weak D call: TRBD2 (6 bases). V was pared by 0 bases and J by 7 bases, with 15 bases between. This CDR3 region has 15 residues. The germline V gene encodes CDR1 LGHDT and CDR2 YNNKEL (reference sequence). The CDR3: CASSQDTSFPRTQYF. CDR3 nucleotides: TGTGCCAGCAGCCAAGATACTAGCTTTCCTCGGACCCAGTACTTC.

This clone is a singleton in its sample. The V and J genes are TRBV19 and TRBJ1-2, with D possibly being TRBD1 (6 bases). This CDR3 has 14 amino acids. V was trimmed by 9 bases and J by 2 bases, leaving 16 bases between them. Germline V gene sequence: CDR1 LNHDA, CDR2 SQIVND (reference sequence). The CDR3 loop is CASSPDRTNYGYTF. CDR3 in DNA: TGTGCCAGCTCCCCGGACAGAACGAACTATGGCTACACCTTC. The variable domain in full, completed from reference TRBV19 and TRBJ1-2, reads DGGITQSPKYLFRKEGQNVTLSCEQNLNHDAMYWYRQDPGQGLRLIYYSQIVNDFQKGDIAEGYSVSREKKESFPLTVTSAQKNPTAFYLCASSPDRTNYGYTFGSGTRLTVV.

This chain links TRBV5-1 with TRBJ1-6, with TRBD1 identical over 7 bases. The CDR3 spans 14 residues. Germline V gene lookup returns CDR1 SGHRS and CDR2 YFSETQ. V lost 1 base to trimming and J lost 7 bases; unmatched junction nucleotides: 2. DNA for the CDR3: TGCGCCAGCAGCTTGACAGGGGAAAATTCACCCCTCCACTTT. Its protein is CASSLTGENSPLHF.

The rearrangement uses TRBV3-1 (or the pseudogene TRBV3-2) and TRBJ2-7, with D maybe TRBD2 (5 bases). Germline V gives CDR1 LGHDT, CDR2 YNNKEL (reference sequence). V lost 1 base, J lost 6 bases, and 16 bases lay in between. This CDR3 region has 15 residues. CDR3 DNA: TGTGCCAGCAGCCAAGTTTCTCTAGCAGGCGGCGAGCAGTACTTC. This sequence encodes CASSQVSLAGGEQYF.

The chain recombines TRBV28 with TRBJ2-1; D tentatively fits TRBD1 or TRBD2 (6 bases each). Germline V CDR1 and CDR2: MDHEN, SYDVKM. CDR3 size: 14 residues. V lost 8 bases and J lost 3, with 14 bases in between. CDR3 DNA: TGTGCCAGCGCAAAAGGGGGACTCTACAATGAGCAGTTCTTC. Its protein is CASAKGGLYNEQFF.

V is TRBV3-1 (or the pseudogene TRBV3-2) and J is TRBJ2-3; tentative D call: TRBD1 (5 bases). The CDR3 length is 14 residues. V dropped 1 base and J dropped 5 bases, with 10 bases sitting between them. Per germline, CDR1 LGHDT and CDR2 YNNKEL (reference sequence). CDR3 sequence reads: CASSQASRGDTQYF. For the CDR3, the DNA is TGTGCCAGCAGCCAAGCTAGTAGGGGAGATACGCAGTATTTT.

J is TRBJ1-1 and V is TRBV10-2; 12 bases match TRBD1. Germline V gene data show CDR1 as WSHSY and CDR2 as SAAADI. The CDR3 length is 15 residues. After removal of 6 bases from V and 1 base from J, the junction contained 3 bases not matched to a gene. The CDR3 DNA reads as TGCGCCAGCAGGCCGGGACAGGGGGCGAACACTGAAGCTTTCTTT. Residues: CASRPGQGANTEAFF.

The V call is TRBV21-1, the J call TRBJ1-1; the DNA was not compared with TRBD1, the D call given in the table. TRBV21-1 is labeled a pseudogene. This CDR3 spans 16 amino acids. CDR3: CASSKGRGDSYTEAFF. CDR3 bases: TGTGCCAGCAGCAAAGGGAGGGGGGACAGTTACACTGAAGCTTTCTTT.

The chain recombines TRBV7-9 with TRBJ2-1; D call uncertain. Trimming left V 4 bases short and J 3 bases short, with 4 bases between. This CDR3 contains 12 residues. The germline V gene encodes CDR1 SEHNR and CDR2 FQNEAQ (reference sequence). The CDR3 nucleotides read TGTGCCAGCAGCTGGAACTACAATGAGCAGTTCTTC. Encoded protein: CASSWNYNEQFF.

This chain links TRBV5-6 with TRBJ1-5, with 9 bases aligning to TRBD1. CDR3 size: 15 residues. Trimming took 4 bases from V and 7 from J; bases not matched to a gene: 9. Germline CDR1 SGHDT, CDR2 YYEEEE. In nucleotides, the CDR3 is TGTGCCAGCAGCAGAACAGGGGGCGCTGGCCAGCCCCAGCATTTT. Translation: CASSRTGGAGQPQHF.